This T cell receptor beta chain was observed in a study of blood T cell repertoires in COVID-19. Overall study context: Acute and convalescent COVID-19 specimens originated in the United States, Italy and Spain.

The V gene's germline CDR1 is KGHSH and CDR2 LQKENI. The CDR3 consists of 15 residues. V lost 0 bases to trimming and J lost 2 bases, with 10 bases between them. Some clones are missing from TCRdb's copy, which holds only in-frame ones; the method was immunoSEQ multiplex PCR. The table records 310,000 or so clones, around 90% of them present only once. The study recruited people aged 18 to 89 years across roughly 23 US areas. Before being deemed recovered, Cohort 3 donors had two negative PCRs, clearance, or symptom resolution. V gene TRBV18 combines with J gene TRBJ1-2; TRBD1 might be the D (5 bases). Sequences were obtained from PBMCs or T cells enriched from blood (not recorded which). The source is a woman aged 25 to 39 who had recovered from COVID-19. CDR3 loop: CASSPPSGINYGYTF. Here the CDR3 DNA reads TGTGCCAGCTCACCACCGTCAGGGATCAACTATGGCTACACCTTC. The complete variable domain, with remaining parts taken from reference TRBV18 and TRBJ1-2, reads NAGVMQNPRHLVRRRGQEARLRCSPMKGHSHVYWYRQLPEEGLKFMVYLQKENIIDESGMPKERFSAEFPKEGPSILRIQQVVRGDSAAYFCASSPPSGINYGYTFGSGTRLTVV.